A single sample is the source of the 32 T cell receptor beta chains below, sequenced in a study of molecular identifiers for immune sequencing clone quantification. Each CDR3 protein is one row after TCRdb ran MiXCR on the PCR reads. The sample has about 63,000 distinct CDR3 sequences; about a fifth are singletons. Sequencing was performed on naive CD8+ T cells from blood, with Jurkat cell RNA spiked in. The subset is: FACS-sorted CD8+CD4-CCR7+CD45RA+ naive T cells. All receptors come from a human donor in good health. Some libraries in this study had Jurkat cell RNA spiked in.

Only a few counts were recorded for this clonotype. One junction end does not reproduce the germline sequence, and a read error may be involved. The chain combines TRBV27 with TRBJ2-5; weak D call: TRBD1 (6 bases). Per germline, CDR1 MNHEY and CDR2 SMNVEV (reference sequence). The CDR3 contains 14 residues. DNA of the CDR3: TGTGCCAGCAGTTTTGGGACGGGACAAGAGACCCAGCACTTC. Translated, it gives CASSFGTGQETQHF.

This clonotype has at least ten counts. The genes are TRBV29-1 and TRBJ2-1; 9 bases are shared with TRBD2. The CDR3 has 13 residues. The J segment lost 7 bases and the V segment lost 4 bases, leaving 5 bases of the junction unmatched. Germline V gives CDR1 SQVTM, CDR2 ANQGSEA. In nucleotides, the CDR3 is TGCAGCGTTGGTGGCGGGAGGGGGAATGAGCAGTTCTTC. Amino acids: CSVGGGRGNEQFF.

Many counts were recorded for this clonotype. The chain couples TRBV27 to TRBJ1-1; 7 positions match TRBD1. V shed 4 bases and J 1 base; nucleotides not matched to a gene: 9. The CDR3 spans 16 residues. From germline, CDR1 is MNHEY and CDR2 SMNVEV (reference sequence). CDR3 amino acids: CASSSQSWDRNTEAFF. The CDR3 DNA reads as TGTGCCAGCAGTTCCCAATCATGGGACAGGAACACTGAAGCTTTCTTT.

Ten or more counts support this clonotype. V usage is TRBV24-1 and J usage is TRBJ2-2; maybe TRBD2 (5 bases). CDR1 and CDR2 from the germline V gene are KGHDR and SFDVKD. V was cut by 0 bases and J by 2 bases, with 12 bases left in between. The CDR3 runs 17 residues. The CDR3 loop reads CATSDLTSRGNTGELFF. Here the CDR3 DNA reads TGTGCCACCAGTGATTTGACCTCCCGGGGAAACACCGGGGAGCTGTTTTTT.

Many counts were recorded for this clonotype. The chain carries TRBV30 and TRBJ1-2; D is unclear. Trimming removed 4 bases from V and 6 bases from J, with 6 bases in between. This CDR3 is built from 10 residues. Germline CDR1 GTSNPN, CDR2 SVGIG (reference sequence). CDR3 sequence: CAWNGDGYTF. CDR3 nucleotides: TGTGCCTGGAATGGAGATGGCTACACCTTC.

This chain uses TRBV27 with TRBJ2-7; 7 bases align to TRBD1. The germline V gene has CDR1 MNHEY and CDR2 SMNVEV (reference sequence). Trimming took 6 bases from V and 3 from J; bases not matched to a gene: 8. This CDR3 comprises 14 residues. The CDR3 nucleotides are TGTGCCAGCAGAGCGTTCAGGGGGAGCTACGAGCAGTACTTC. Its protein product is CASRAFRGSYEQYF.

This sequence joins TRBV4-1 and TRBJ2-5; TRBD1 aligns across 11 bases. Losses at the gene ends were 3 bases for V and 3 bases for J; bases not matched to a gene: 9. Looked up from germline, CDR1 is MGHRA and CDR2 is YSYEKL. The CDR3 contains 17 residues. Here the CDR3 DNA reads TGCGCCAGCAGCCAGGAATTCCGGGACAGGGGGAAAGAGACCCAGTACTTC. This sequence encodes CASSQEFRDRGKETQYF.

Points on this clonotype: The CDR3 ends on some other residue instead of the conserved phenylalanine or tryptophan, so this is likely a read error. The CDR3 reads CASRDRGSYEQYL. The CDR3 nucleotides read TGTGCCAGTAGGGACAGAGGCTCCTACGAGCAGTACCTC. The chain combines TRBV19 with TRBJ2-7; D may be TRBD1 (6 bases). Germline V gives CDR1 LNHDA, CDR2 SQIVND (reference sequence). Trimming shortened V by 6 bases and J by 0 bases, and 9 bases separated the two germline ends. There are 13 residues in the CDR3.

This clonotype was counted at least ten times. The chain combines TRBV6-5 with TRBJ2-7, with D perhaps matching TRBD1 (5 bases). The germline CDR1 and CDR2 sequences are MNHEY and SVGAGI. Trimming removed 2 bases at V and 4 bases at J, with 12 bases between. This CDR3 comprises 14 residues. The CDR3 bases are TGTGCCAGCAGTTACGGCAGGGTCGGGTACGAGCAGTACTTC. Translated: CASSYGRVGYEQYF.

This clonotype was seen ten or more times. The rearrangement links TRBV20-1 to TRBJ2-1; 12 bases match TRBD2. V lost 1 base and J lost 6; bases outside the gene matches: 13. The CDR3 covers 18 residues. CDR1 is DFQATT and CDR2 is SNEGSKA in the germline V gene (reference sequence). The CDR3 DNA reads TGCAGTGCTAGAGGGCTAGCGGGAGGGTCCGTGCAGGCCAATGAGCAGTTCTTC. It specifies CSARGLAGGSVQANEQFF.

Many counts were recorded for this clonotype. This chain connects TRBV4-3 to TRBJ2-1; the match to TRBD2 covers 11 bases. V gave up 4 bases and J gave up 5 bases; unmatched junction bases: 1. Germline V gene data show CDR1 as LGHNA and CDR2 as YSLEER. The CDR3 has 14 residues. DNA for the CDR3: TGCGCCAGCAGCCGGGGACTAGCGGACAATGAGCAGTTCTTC. Protein: CASSRGLADNEQFF.

In regard to this clonotype: This may be a read error, as it is one base from a much larger clone. The gene calls are TRBV20-1 and TRBJ2-1; 10 positions match TRBD2. This CDR3 contains 15 residues. Germline CDR1 and CDR2: DFQATT and SNEGSKA (reference sequence). The CDR3 nucleotides are TGCAGTGCTAGAGATTACCTAGCGGGAGATATTGAGCAGCTCTTC. Amino acid sequence: CSARDYLAGDIEQLF.

To note about this clonotype: This may come from a read error, since a much larger clone is one base off. This sequence joins TRBV27 and TRBJ2-2; a possible D gene is TRBD2 (5 bases). The CDR3 covers 15 residues. CDR1 is MNHEY and CDR2 is SMNVEV in the germline V gene (reference sequence). CDR3 nucleotides: TGTGCCAGCAGTCCCTCGGGCGCTAACACCGGGGAGCTGTCTTTT. Its translation: CASSPSGANTGELSF.

The chain joins TRBV10-2 to TRBJ2-7; TRBD1 is a possible D gene (5 bases). V dropped 8 bases and J dropped 2 bases, with 10 bases sitting between them. This CDR3 has 12 amino acids. Germline V lookup: CDR1 WSHSY, CDR2 SAAADI. This CDR3 is CASGPGPYEQYF. The CDR3 nucleotides are TGCGCCAGCGGACCAGGGCCCTACGAGCAGTACTTC.

This clonotype was seen many times. CDR3 amino acids: CASSAPRTGSGTEAFF. The DNA for the CDR3 is TGTGCCAGCAGTGCCCCAAGGACAGGATCAGGGACTGAAGCTTTCTTT. V gene TRBV2 combines with J gene TRBJ1-1; the match to TRBD1 covers 7 bases. Germline trimming cut 4 bases from V and 5 bases from J; bases unmatched to any gene: 13. Germline V gene lookup returns CDR1 SNHLY and CDR2 FYNNEI. The length of the CDR3 is 16 residues.

This clonotype was seen more than once but under ten times. The V and J genes are TRBV24-1 and TRBJ2-7; 10 nucleotides align to TRBD2. V lost 4 bases to trimming and J lost 0 bases; unmatched junction nucleotides: 5. The CDR3 spans 16 residues. Germline-derived CDR1 and CDR2 are KGHDR and SFDVKD. The CDR3: CATSEGTSVYSYEQYF. The CDR3 region has the DNA TGTGCCACCAGTGAGGGGACTAGCGTCTACTCCTACGAGCAGTACTTC.

Notes on this clonotype: Just one base apart from a much larger clone, this may be a read error. The chain couples TRBV12-3 or TRBV12-4 to TRBJ2-3; 10 positions agree with TRBD2. The CDR3 spans 17 residues. V was clipped by 3 bases and J by 4 bases; unmatched bases: 10. The CDR3: CASSFVGASGRPDTQYF. The CDR3 nucleotides read TGTGCCAGCAGTTTTGTCGGCGCTAGCGGGAGACCAGATACGCAGTATTTT.

This clonotype was counted only a few times. The rearrangement links TRBV12-3 or TRBV12-4 to TRBJ2-1; D possibly matches TRBD1 or TRBD2 (5 bases each). The CDR3 loop spans 17 amino acids. V gave up 3 bases and J gave up 6 bases, with 21 bases separating them. The DNA of the CDR3 is TGTGCCAGCAGTTTCGGGGCAGGTGGAGGTACAGTCAATGAGCAGTTCTTC. It encodes CASSFGAGGGTVNEQFF.

This clonotype was recorded at least ten times. The J gene is TRBJ2-3, the V gene TRBV12-3 or TRBV12-4, with 10 bases lining up with TRBD2. V shed 1 base and J 4 bases; nucleotides not matched to a gene: 11. The CDR3 is made up of 18 amino acids. CDR3: CASSLVETAGGIPDTQYF. As DNA, the CDR3 is TGTGCCAGCAGTTTAGTGGAGACAGCGGGAGGGATCCCAGATACGCAGTATTTT.

The rearrangement links TRBV19 to TRBJ2-2; D possibly corresponds to TRBD2 (6 bases). This CDR3 region has 12 residues. CDR1 LNHDA and CDR2 SQIVND come from the germline V gene (reference sequence). Trimming stripped 11 bases from V and 5 bases from J, with 12 bases between. CDR3 sequence (DNA): TGTGCCGGGGAGGAATCAACCGGGGAGCTGTTTTTT. This codes for CAGEESTGELFF.

This clonotype was observed at least ten times. The CDR3 DNA follows: TGCGCCAGCAGCTTGGACTTAACAGGGGGCGAGAAAAACATTCAGTACTTC. Its protein product is CASSLDLTGGEKNIQYF. The V and J genes are TRBV5-1 and TRBJ2-4, with 9 bases lining up with TRBD1. CDR3 length: 17 amino acids. Looked up from germline, CDR1 is SGHRS and CDR2 is YFSETQ. V was clipped by 0 bases and J by 4 bases; unmatched bases: 8.

This clonotype was seen a handful of times. The J gene is TRBJ2-7, the V gene TRBV29-1; the match to TRBD1 covers 7 bases. This CDR3 has 11 residues. Unmatched junction bases numbered 3, after V lost 7 bases and J lost 3 bases. The V gene's germline CDR1 is SQVTM and CDR2 ANQGSEA. The CDR3 protein is CSARQGYEQYF. The CDR3 region has the DNA TGCAGCGCCCGACAGGGCTACGAGCAGTACTTC.

This clonotype was seen at least ten times. The rearrangement links TRBV12-5 to TRBJ1-2, with D unclear. The CDR3 has 17 residues. CDR1 and CDR2 (germline): LGHNT, FRNRAP. V was clipped by 5 bases and J by 0 bases, with 19 bases between them. The CDR3 reads CASGLRSPYQSNYGYTF. The CDR3 bases are TGTGCTAGTGGTCTACGCTCGCCATACCAATCTAACTATGGCTACACCTTC.

The J gene is TRBJ2-1, the V gene TRBV10-3, with D possibly TRBD2 on 6 matching bases. The CDR3 loop spans 17 amino acids. Per germline, CDR1 ENHRY and CDR2 SYGVKD. Trimming pared 7 bases from V and 1 base from J, leaving 20 bases between. The CDR3 nucleotides read TGTGCCATCACTTCCCCCGGGGGTGATGCTTCCTACAATGAGCAGTTCTTC. This gives the protein CAITSPGGDASYNEQFF.

This clonotype was observed a few times. This clone may be a read error of a much larger clone one base away. The chain links TRBV18 to TRBJ2-7; D not certain. Germline CDR1 is KGHSH and CDR2 is LQKENI. The CDR3 loop spans 13 amino acids. CDR3 amino acids: CASSRPDIYGQYF. The CDR3 DNA is TGTGCCAGCTCACGACCCGACATCTACGGGCAGTACTTC.

The chain is built from TRBV12-5 and TRBJ2-1; D may be TRBD1 or TRBD2 (5 bases each). Germline V CDR1 and CDR2: LGHNT, FRNRAP. V gave up 0 bases and J gave up 1 base, with 16 bases separating them. The length of the CDR3 is 18 residues. CDR3 nucleotides: TGTGCTAGTGGTTTGGTAAGGCTACACGAGGGGTCCTACAATGAGCAGTTCTTC. Protein sequence: CASGLVRLHEGSYNEQFF.

This chain joins TRBV9 and TRBJ2-1; D might be TRBD1 (6 bases). Germline V gene sequence: CDR1 SGDLS, CDR2 YYNGEE. Trimming stripped 7 bases from V and 5 bases from J, with 13 bases between. The CDR3 is 13 residues long. This chain's CDR3 is CASQRSGDNEQFF. The CDR3 coding sequence is TGTGCCAGCCAAAGATCAGGGGACAATGAGCAGTTCTTC. The full variable domain, with the rest looked up from reference TRBV9 and TRBJ2-1, is DSGVTQTPKHLITATGQRVTLRCSPRSGDLSVYWYQQSLDQGLQFLIQYYNGEERAKGNILERFSAQQFPDLHSELNLSSLELGDSALYFCASQRSGDNEQFFGPGTRLTVL.

This clonotype was counted ten times or more. J is TRBJ2-2 and V is TRBV12-3 or TRBV12-4; D may correspond to TRBD1 or TRBD2 (5 bases each). Trimming removed 5 bases from V and 6 bases from J, with 10 bases in between. This CDR3 spans 13 amino acids. The CDR3 DNA reads as TGTGCCAGCAGTCAAAGGGGAGCCGGGGAGCTGTTTTTT. Protein product: CASSQRGAGELFF.

The rearrangement uses TRBV7-9 and TRBJ2-7; 9 bases map to TRBD1. Germline CDR1 is SEHNR and CDR2 is FQNEAQ (reference sequence). J was trimmed by 3 bases and V by 7 bases; bases with no gene match: 10. The length of the CDR3 is 15 residues. DNA for the CDR3: TGTGCCAGCACCGGAGAGGGGACAGGGAACTACGAGCAGTACTTC. It translates to CASTGEGTGNYEQYF.

This clonotype was seen at least ten times. This chain joins TRBV20-1 and TRBJ1-5; no definite D call. Germline V lookup: CDR1 DFQATT, CDR2 SNEGSKA (reference sequence). Trimming pared 3 bases from V and 0 bases from J, leaving 12 bases between. The CDR3 is made up of 15 amino acids. The CDR3 protein is CSASGSRISNQPQHF. In DNA form, the CDR3 reads TGCAGTGCTAGCGGGTCGCGGATTAGCAATCAGCCCCAGCATTTT.

This clonotype was seen repeatedly, ten times or more. V and J are TRBV11-2 and TRBJ2-5, with D tentatively TRBD2 (6 bases). This CDR3 spans 15 amino acids. Germline values: CDR1 SGHAT, CDR2 FQNNGV. V gave up 1 base and J gave up 5 bases, with 14 bases separating them. The CDR3 sequence: CASSLVSGGMETQYF. DNA of the CDR3: TGTGCCAGCAGCTTAGTTTCGGGCGGGATGGAGACCCAGTACTTC.

The table lists this clonotype with many counts. The chain employs TRBV3-1 and TRBJ1-1; no reliable D call. The CDR3 is made up of 14 amino acids. V dropped 7 bases and J dropped 0 bases, with 12 bases sitting between them. Germline-derived CDR1 and CDR2 are LGHDT and YNNKEL (reference sequence). The CDR3 DNA follows: TGTGCCAGCAACCTACAGAGCATGAACACTGAAGCTTTCTTT. It translates to CASNLQSMNTEAFF.